This is a list of T cell receptor beta chains from one sample in a study of beta chain features in type 1 diabetes. Sequencing used immunoSEQ multiplex PCR; TCRdb keeps in-frame clones, though not all of them. This sample has 140,000 or so clones; roughly 10% occur once, and the top ten carry roughly 1.3%. Sequencing was performed on naive CD4+ T cells from blood. The receptor source for this set is a man between 18 and 35 years old in good health. The CDR3 runs from the conserved cysteine through the conserved F or W. A D gene is named only where the DNA matches it firmly. Size is stated for part of the rows, as once, few or many counts, or as a class when the clone is expanded.

j_call clone_size v_call d_call cdr3_nt cdr3_aa
TRBJ1-2 few TRBV7-8 . TGTGCCAGCAGCCTAGTTCCAAGGACAGCCAACTATGGCTACACCTTC CASSLVPRTANYGYTF
TRBJ2-4 . TRBV9 TRBD1 TGTGCCAGCAGCGTAGTCCCTGGGGACAGGGGGGTAAACATTCAGTACTTC CASSVVPGDRGVNIQYF
TRBJ2-6 . TRBV6-5 . TGTGCCAGCAGTGGGGGGAGCTCTGGGGCCAACGTCCTGACTTTC CASSGGSSGANVLTF
TRBJ2-7 many TRBV7-8 TRBD1 TGTGCCAGCAGCCCCCGCGACAGGGGTTACTACGAGCAGTACTTC CASSPRDRGYYEQYF
TRBJ2-6 many TRBV11-2 TRBD2 TGTGCCAGCAGACAACCCCTAGCGGGGGTCCTCTCTGGGGCCAACGTCCTGACTTTC CASRQPLAGVLSGANVLTF
TRBJ2-3 many TRBV7-2 TRBD1 TGTGCCAGCAGCCCTCGACAGGGGACAGATACGCAGTATTTT CASSPRQGTDTQYF
TRBJ2-3 few TRBV7-3 TRBD1 TGTGCCAGCAGCCCCACAGGGGCAGATACGCAGTATTTT CASSPTGADTQYF
TRBJ1-1 few TRBV15 TRBD1 TGTGCCACCAGCAGGAGGGACAGACCCACTGAAGCTTTCTTT CATSRRDRPTEAFF
TRBJ2-7 many TRBV4-3 TRBD1 TGCGCCAGCAGCCAAGGCGCCGGGACAGGGGGGTACGAGCAGTACTTC CASSQGAGTGGYEQYF
TRBJ2-1 . TRBV11-2 . TGTGCCAGCAGCCGGATTCAAGGTCCAGCGGTGAACAATGAGCAGTTCTTC CASSRIQGPAVNNEQFF
TRBJ2-4 few TRBV7-9 . TGTGCCAGCAGCCCCGTGTTCGCAGGGCCCGGCAAAAACATTCAGTACTTC CASSPVFAGPGKNIQYF
TRBJ1-2 . TRBV28 TRBD1 TGTGCCAGCAGTTCGACAGGGGGTAGGGGCTACACCTTC CASSSTGGRGYTF
TRBJ2-1 . TRBV5-6 TRBD1 TGTGCCAGCAGCTCGACAGGGGGGTCCTACAATGAGCAGTTCTTC CASSSTGGSYNEQFF
TRBJ2-7 few TRBV5-1 TRBD1 TGCGCCAGCAGCATGACCGGGACAGTCTCCTACGAGCAGTACTTC CASSMTGTVSYEQYF
TRBJ2-3 . TRBV11-2 TRBD2 TGTGCCAGCAGCTTATTCGGGCGGGGGGGCCCAGATACGCAGTATTTT CASSLFGRGGPDTQYF
TRBJ1-1 few TRBV9 . TGTGCCAGCAGCCTAAAAGGGGCGGAGAACACTGAAGCTTTCTTT CASSLKGAENTEAFF
TRBJ1-4 . TRBV30 TRBD1 TGTGCCTGGAGCGAGGGACAGACATCAACTAATGAAAAACTGTTTTTT CAWSEGQTSTNEKLFF
TRBJ2-1 few TRBV28 TRBD2 TGTGCCAGCAGGACTCCCGCCTCGGGACTAGCGGCGTTCTTC CASRTPASGLAAFF
TRBJ2-3 . TRBV10-3 . TGTGCCATCAGTGAAGGAGGGGACCCCACAGATACGCAGTATTTT CAISEGGDPTDTQYF
TRBJ2-5 few TRBV9 TRBD2 TGTGCCAGCAGCGAGCGTAGGAGCGGGGGGGCGGAGACCCAGTACTTC CASSERRSGGAETQYF
TRBJ2-1 . TRBV5-1 TRBD2 TGCGCCAGCAGCTTGCCCGGGACTAGCGGGCTGAATGAGCAGTTCTTC CASSLPGTSGLNEQFF
TRBJ1-5 . TRBV27 . TGTGCCAGCAGTTTATCGATCCAGGGTCACCAGCCCCAGCATTTT CASSLSIQGHQPQHF
TRBJ2-5 few TRBV9 TRBD2 TGTGCCAGCAGCCTCGTAGCGGGGGCCGGCCAGGAGACCCAGTACTTC CASSLVAGAGQETQYF
TRBJ1-1 . TRBV7-2 TRBD1 TGTGCCAGCAGCAAGGGACAGGTTGGGAATCCTGAAGCTTTCTTT CASSKGQVGNPEAFF
TRBJ2-4 few TRBV6-5 . TGTGCCAGCAGGCAGACAGCGTTAAACATTCAGTACTTC CASRQTALNIQYF
TRBJ2-3 once TRBV9 TRBD2 TGTGCCAGCAGCGTGGAGGGACTAGCGGGATCGGATACGCAGTATTTT CASSVEGLAGSDTQYF
TRBJ2-7 . TRBV4-1 TRBD1 TGCGCCAGCAGCCAGAGTCGGGGACAGAACGAGCAGTACTTC CASSQSRGQNEQYF
TRBJ1-5 few TRBV5-8 . TGTGCCAGCAGCTTTCATTGGGGCGAACATAGCAATCAGCCCCAGCATTTT CASSFHWGEHSNQPQHF
TRBJ1-2 few TRBV7-9 . TGTGCCAGCAGCTTAGAAGGAACCGGCGGCGCACTCTATGGCTACACCTTC CASSLEGTGGALYGYTF
TRBJ1-2 . TRBV6-6 . TGTGCCAGCAGTGACAGCGGGCGAAGCTATGGCTACACCTTC CASSDSGRSYGYTF
TRBJ1-5 . TRBV11-2 . TGTGCCAGCAGCGCCGGGGGGTCAGGGGGCAATCAGCCCCAGCATTTT CASSAGGSGGNQPQHF
TRBJ2-5 few TRBV6-5 TRBD1 TGTGCCAGCAGTCGGACAGGGCGTCAAGAGACCCAGTACTTC CASSRTGRQETQYF
TRBJ1-4 . TRBV5-1 . TGCGCCAGCAGCCCTGGGGGGGGCGCGAAAACTAATGAAAAACTGTTTTTT CASSPGGGAKTNEKLFF
TRBJ2-1 many TRBV7-8 TRBD2 TGTGCCAGCAGCTTAGCTGGGCTAGCGGATGACAATGAGCAGTTCTTC CASSLAGLADDNEQFF
TRBJ2-1 few TRBV29-1 TRBD2 TGCAGCGTTGAAGAACGGCTGGGACTAGCGGCTAATGAGCAGTTCTTC CSVEERLGLAANEQFF
TRBJ1-4 . TRBV2 TRBD1 TGTGCCAGCAGTCTGGGACAGAATAATGAAAAACTGTTTTTT CASSLGQNNEKLFF
TRBJ2-1 . TRBV7-2 TRBD2 TGTGCCAGCAGACGCCGACTAGCGGGGGGGCAGGATGAGCAGTTCTTC CASRRRLAGGQDEQFF
TRBJ2-3 . TRBV4-3 . TGCGCCAGCAGCCAAGAGACTTTTTCCGCAGATACGCAGTATTTT CASSQETFSADTQYF
TRBJ2-7 . TRBV11-2 . TGTGCCAGCAGCTTAGTACAGGGTTATCCCTCCTACGAGCAGTACTTC CASSLVQGYPSYEQYF
TRBJ2-7 few TRBV28 . TGTGCCAGCAGTCAACAGGTTCCCGAGCAGTACTTC CASSQQVPEQYF
TRBJ1-1 . TRBV6-5 . TGTGCCAGCAGTTACGATGGGGGGGAAGCTTTCTTT CASSYDGGEAFF
TRBJ1-6 few TRBV28 TRBD1 TGTGCCATGGGACAGGGAGGCTCACCCCTCCACTTT CAMGQGGSPLHF
TRBJ1-1 . TRBV5-1 . TGCGCCAGCAGCCAACGACGTCGGGGTGATGAAGCTTTCTTT CASSQRRRGDEAFF
TRBJ1-2 few TRBV5-6 TRBD1 TGTGCCAGCAGCTTGCTGGGGCAGGGGGTCTACGGCTACACCTTC CASSLLGQGVYGYTF
TRBJ2-7 . TRBV27 . TGTGCCAGCAGATGGACAGTTAGCTCCTACGAGCAGTACTTC CASRWTVSSYEQYF
TRBJ1-4 few TRBV5-1 . TGCGCCAGCAGCTTGGCGCAGTCAACTAATGAAAAACTGTTTTTT CASSLAQSTNEKLFF
TRBJ1-2 . TRBV27 . TGTGCCAGCAGTCCTTCAGGGCAGAGGGGCTACACCTTC CASSPSGQRGYTF
TRBJ2-7 few TRBV7-3 TRBD2 TGTGCCAGCAGCTTAACCGGGACTAGCGACGAGCAGTACTTC CASSLTGTSDEQYF
TRBJ1-1 . TRBV6-6 TRBD1 TGTGCCAGCAGTAACGACAGGGGGCTAGCTTTCTTT CASSNDRGLAFF
TRBJ2-3 few TRBV14 . TGTGCCAGCAGCCAAGATCCCCTACGCACAGATACGCAGTATTTT CASSQDPLRTDTQYF
TRBJ2-1 . TRBV7-2 TRBD1 TGTGCCAGCAGTTCAACTCCGGGACAGGGATACAATGAGCAGTTCTTC CASSSTPGQGYNEQFF
TRBJ2-3 many TRBV5-4 TRBD2 TGTGCCAGCGCTAGCGGGGGCCCCCGCGATACGCAGTATTTT CASASGGPRDTQYF
TRBJ1-1 few TRBV29-1 . TGCAGCGTTGTGGGGGGTTACACTGAAGCTTTCTTT CSVVGGYTEAFF